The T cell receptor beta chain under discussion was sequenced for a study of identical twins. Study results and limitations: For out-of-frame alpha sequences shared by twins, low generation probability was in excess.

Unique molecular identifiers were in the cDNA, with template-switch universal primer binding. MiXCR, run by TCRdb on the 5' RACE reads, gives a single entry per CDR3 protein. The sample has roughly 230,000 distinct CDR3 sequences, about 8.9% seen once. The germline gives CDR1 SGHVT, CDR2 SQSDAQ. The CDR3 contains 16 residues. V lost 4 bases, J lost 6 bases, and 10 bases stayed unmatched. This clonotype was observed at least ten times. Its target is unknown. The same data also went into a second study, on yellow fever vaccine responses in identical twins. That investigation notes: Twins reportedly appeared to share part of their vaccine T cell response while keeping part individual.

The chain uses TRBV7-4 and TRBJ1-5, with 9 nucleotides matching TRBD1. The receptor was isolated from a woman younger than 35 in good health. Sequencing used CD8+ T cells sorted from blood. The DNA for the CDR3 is TGTGCCAGCAGCTACGGGACAGGGTGGACGACTCAGCCCCAGCATTTT. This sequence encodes CASSYGTGWTTQPQHF.